A selection of T cell receptor beta chains follows, all from one sample in a study of shared clonotypes between healthy human individuals. The data were produced by immunoSEQ multiplex PCR, yet TCRdb's version contains in-frame clones alone and is incomplete. The sample consists of under 1 million clones, around 96% of them appearing once. Sequenced input: naive CD8+ T cells sorted from blood. The receptors were sampled from a man under 40 in good health. The CDR3 runs from the conserved cysteine through the conserved F or W. D genes are given only for firm matches. Clone size, where shown, is once, few, many, or a class for clones that have expanded.

d_call clone_size j_call v_call cdr3_aa cdr3_nt
NA once TRBJ2-7 TRBV18 CASSLGGSSYEQYF TGTGCCAGCTCACTGGGCGGAAGCTCCTACGAGCAGTACTTC
TRBD2 NA TRBJ2-7 TRBV12-5 CASGPGTSGYEQYF TGTGCTAGTGGCCCTGGGACTAGCGGATACGAGCAGTACTTC
TRBD1 NA TRBJ2-1 TRBV18 CASSTPGTGSSNEQFF TGTGCCAGCTCAACCCCGGGGACAGGGTCTTCCAATGAGCAGTTCTTC
NA NA TRBJ2-1 TRBV29-1 CSAENNEQFF TGCAGCGCTGAAAACAATGAGCAGTTCTTC
TRBD1 NA TRBJ2-7 TRBV11-2 CASSWPGQTYEQYF TGTGCCAGCAGCTGGCCGGGACAGACCTACGAGCAGTACTTC
NA NA TRBJ1-2 TRBV7-9 CASGGDDYGYTF TGTGCCAGCGGGGGCGATGACTATGGCTACACCTTC
NA NA TRBJ2-1 TRBV27 CASSSRGEREQFF TGTGCCAGCAGTTCCAGGGGAGAACGTGAGCAGTTCTTC
NA NA TRBJ2-1 TRBV4-2 CASSQDPAGLYNEQFF TGTGCCAGCAGCCAAGATCCAGCGGGCCTTTACAATGAGCAGTTCTTC
NA NA TRBJ1-4 TRBV4-1 CASSQADGLNEKLFF TGCGCCAGCAGCCAAGCGGACGGGCTTAATGAAAAACTGTTTTTT
TRBD2 NA TRBJ2-7 TRBV7-2 CASSLGTSGKSSYEQYF TGTGCCAGCAGCTTAGGGACTAGCGGGAAAAGCTCCTACGAGCAGTACTTC
NA NA TRBJ2-1 TRBV7-8 CASSLDQGSNEQFF TGTGCCAGCAGCTTAGATCAGGGAAGCAATGAGCAGTTCTTC
NA NA TRBJ2-1 TRBV6-5 CASSYLGTHNEQFF TGTGCCAGCAGTTACTTAGGAACCCACAATGAGCAGTTCTTC
NA NA TRBJ2-1 TRBV29-1 CSVVMTTDNEQFF TGCAGCGTTGTAATGACGACCGACAATGAGCAGTTCTTC
TRBD1 NA TRBJ1-5 TRBV2 CASSLTGRDNQPQHF TGTGCCAGCAGCCTGACAGGGAGAGACAATCAGCCCCAGCATTTT
TRBD2 NA TRBJ2-5 TRBV13 CASSQGLAGAETQYF TGTGCCAGCAGCCAAGGACTAGCGGGAGCAGAGACCCAGTACTTC
TRBD1 NA TRBJ2-7 TRBV5-1 CASSLLDRGSYEQYF TGCGCCAGCAGCTTGCTGGACAGGGGTTCCTACGAGCAGTACTTC
TRBD1 NA TRBJ1-1 TRBV4-3 CASSHPSQGGGTEAFF TGCGCCAGCAGCCACCCATCACAGGGGGGGGGCACTGAAGCTTTCTTT
NA NA TRBJ2-7 TRBV19 CASSSGGYEQYF TGTGCCAGTAGTTCTGGGGGCTACGAGCAGTACTTC
NA NA TRBJ2-7 TRBV28 CASSFDEQYF TGTGCCAGCAGTTTCGACGAGCAGTACTTC
TRBD2 NA TRBJ2-5 TRBV2 CASRPTSGRNQETQYF TGTGCCAGCAGGCCAACTAGCGGGAGAAACCAAGAGACCCAGTACTTC
NA once TRBJ2-7 TRBV5-6 CASSPPGGTYYEQYF TGTGCCAGCAGCCCACCCGGAGGAACCTACTACGAGCAGTACTTC
NA NA TRBJ2-7 TRBV27 CASSLWGGPYEQYF TGTGCCAGCAGTTTATGGGGCGGTCCCTACGAGCAGTACTTC
NA few TRBJ1-5 TRBV28 CASSFITEGYQPQHF TGTGCCAGCAGTTTCATCACAGAAGGTTATCAGCCCCAGCATTTT
NA NA TRBJ2-3 TRBV7-9 CASSLERDTQYF TGTGCCAGCAGCTTAGAGCGGGATACGCAGTATTTT
TRBD1 NA TRBJ2-5 TRBV28 CASSFPGQWDVTQYF TGTGCCAGCAGTTTTCCGGGACAGTGGGACGTGACCCAGTACTTC
NA NA TRBJ2-5 TRBV2 CASRRASGETQYF TGTGCCAGCAGACGGGCCTCGGGTGAGACCCAGTACTTC
NA once TRBJ1-2 TRBV6-5 CASSNSMIGDYGYTF TGTGCCAGCAGTAACTCGATGATAGGGGACTATGGCTACACCTTC
NA NA TRBJ2-7 TRBV5-1 CASSLVGGVDEQYF TGCGCCAGCAGCTTGGTAGGGGGGGTCGACGAGCAGTACTTC
TRBD1 NA TRBJ2-7 TRBV5-1 CASSLEQSGGPNDEQYF TGCGCCAGCAGCTTGGAGCAGTCAGGGGGCCCGAACGACGAGCAGTACTTC
TRBD2 NA TRBJ2-7 TRBV29-1 CSVSPLAGGPEQYF TGCAGCGTCTCCCCACTAGCGGGAGGTCCCGAGCAGTACTTC
TRBD1 NA TRBJ1-1 TRBV5-1 CASTPGGFTEAFF TGCGCCAGCACCCCAGGGGGCTTCACTGAAGCTTTCTTT
NA NA TRBJ2-7 TRBV7-6 CASSSNSYEQYF TGTGCCAGCAGCTCGAATTCCTACGAGCAGTACTTC
TRBD1 NA TRBJ2-7 TRBV30 CAWSGGTGNEQYF TGTGCCTGGAGTGGAGGGACAGGTAACGAGCAGTACTTC
NA NA TRBJ2-7 TRBV5-5 CASSLGQGLYEQYF TGTGCCAGCAGCTTGGGGCAGGGGCTCTACGAGCAGTACTTC
NA once TRBJ2-5 TRBV5-8 CASSLAVGETQYF TGTGCCAGCAGCTTGGCAGTCGGGGAGACCCAGTACTTC
NA NA TRBJ1-1 TRBV14 CASSQPGSNTEAFF TGTGCCAGCAGCCAACCAGGGAGTAACACTGAAGCTTTCTTT
TRBD1 NA TRBJ2-7 TRBV7-9 CASSLGRNRGVYEQYF TGTGCCAGCAGCTTAGGCCGTAACAGGGGGGTCTACGAGCAGTACTTC
NA NA TRBJ2-1 TRBV7-8 CASSLIDSYNEQFF TGTGCCAGCAGCTTAATTGACTCCTACAATGAGCAGTTCTTC
TRBD1 NA TRBJ1-2 TRBV7-2 CASSLVGTGGIGYTF TGTGCCAGCAGCTTAGTAGGGACAGGGGGCATTGGCTACACCTTC
NA NA TRBJ2-7 TRBV29-1 CSVVPPGAGEQYF TGCAGCGTTGTCCCCCCAGGGGCCGGCGAGCAGTACTTC
NA NA TRBJ1-1 TRBV14 CASSQDGPGEMNTEAFF TGTGCCAGCAGCCAAGATGGACCTGGTGAGATGAACACTGAAGCTTTCTTT
NA NA TRBJ2-7 TRBV5-1 CASSLGFGSYEQYF TGCGCCAGCAGCTTAGGTTTCGGCAGTTACGAGCAGTACTTC
TRBD1 NA TRBJ2-4 TRBV28 CASSLTTGTNIQYF TGTGCCAGCAGCCTAACGACAGGGACGAACATTCAGTACTTC
TRBD1 NA TRBJ1-1 TRBV23-1 CASSLPGTGIGTEAFF TGCGCCAGCAGTCTACCCGGGACAGGGATTGGCACTGAAGCTTTCTTT
NA NA TRBJ1-5 TRBV2 CASSETGNSNQPQHF TGTGCCAGCAGTGAGACCGGGAATAGCAATCAGCCCCAGCATTTT
NA NA TRBJ2-2 TRBV19 CAVSPLDANTGELFF TGTGCCGTAAGCCCTCTAGATGCGAACACCGGGGAGCTGTTTTTT
TRBD1 NA TRBJ2-1 TRBV7-9 CASSSTGSDEQFF TGTGCCAGCAGCTCGACAGGGTCGGATGAGCAGTTCTTC
NA NA TRBJ1-3 TRBV28 CASSLVYSGNTIYF TGTGCCAGCAGTTTAGTTTACAGTGGAAACACCATATATTTT
TRBD2 once TRBJ2-5 TRBV4-1 CASSQGLALQETQYF TGCGCCAGCAGCCAAGGACTAGCGCTCCAAGAGACCCAGTACTTC